The 31 T cell receptor beta chains in this list originate from one sample, sequenced in a study of brain T cells in children with intractable seizures. The repertoire was sequenced with immunoSEQ multiplex PCR; TCRdb's copy has only in-frame clones and lacks some. The sample has around 80,000 clones, about 93% seen once. Material: peripheral blood, obtained at surgery. Receptor source: a girl aged 2 to 10 with Rasmussen encephalitis and intractable seizures.

The chain couples TRBV7-9 to TRBJ2-1, with D hard to call. The V end was cut by 4 bases, the J end by 4 bases, with 14 bases between. Per the germline V gene, CDR1 is SEHNR and CDR2 is FQNEAQ (reference sequence). This CDR3 region has 15 residues. CDR3 protein: CASSYDTDAYNEQFF. The CDR3 DNA is TGTGCCAGCAGCTACGACACCGATGCGTACAATGAGCAGTTCTTC.

V and J are TRBV18 and TRBJ2-5; either TRBD1 or TRBD2 may supply D (5 bases each). CDR3 size: 15 residues. CDR1 is KGHSH, CDR2 LQKENI, per germline. Trimming stripped 3 bases from V and 4 bases from J, with 15 bases between. The DNA for the CDR3 is TGTGCCAGCTCACCCGAAGGACTCAGGGTAGAGACCCAGTACTTC. This gives the protein CASSPEGLRVETQYF. The variable domain in full, completed from reference TRBV18 and TRBJ2-5, reads NAGVMQNPRHLVRRRGQEARLRCSPMKGHSHVYWYRQLPEEGLKFMVYLQKENIIDESGMPKERFSAEFPKEGPSILRIQQVVRGDSAAYFCASSPEGLRVETQYFGPGTRLLVL.

This chain joins TRBV5-1 and TRBJ2-2, with TRBD2 as a possible D gene (5 bases). Germline lookup yields CDR1 SGHRS and CDR2 YFSETQ. Trimming pared 2 bases from V and 7 bases from J, leaving 12 bases between. This CDR3 is 14 amino acids long. CDR3 residues: CASSLGRPSGELFF. Written as DNA, the CDR3 is TGCGCCAGCAGCTTAGGGAGACCGAGCGGGGAGCTGTTTTTT.

This sequence joins TRBV27 and TRBJ2-5; no reliable D call. The CDR3 has 15 amino acids. Trimming pared 3 bases from V and 0 bases from J, leaving 11 bases between. The germline gives CDR1 MNHEY, CDR2 SMNVEV (reference sequence). CDR3 protein: CASSLAGWHQETQYF. The CDR3 DNA reads TGTGCCAGCAGTTTGGCAGGATGGCACCAAGAGACCCAGTACTTC.

This chain links TRBV27 with TRBJ1-1; no reliable D call. Germline CDR1 and CDR2: MNHEY and SMNVEV (reference sequence). The CDR3 has 14 amino acids. V lost 3 bases and J lost 1, with 9 bases in between. The CDR3 DNA follows: TGTGCCAGCAGTTTTGGACGGGCGAACACTGAAGCTTTCTTT. Its translation: CASSFGRANTEAFF.

This chain uses TRBV6-1 with TRBJ1-4; the D is unclear. Germline CDR1 reads MNHNS; CDR2 reads SASEGT. This CDR3 contains 17 residues. Trimming removed 3 bases from V and 0 bases from J, with 14 bases in between. Here the CDR3 reads CASSDIRVGATNEKLFF. Here the CDR3 DNA reads TGTGCCAGCAGTGATATCCGTGTGGGAGCAACTAATGAAAAACTGTTTTTT.

CDR3 in DNA: TGCGCCAGCAGCTTGGGGGGACAGGGTAACTATGGCTACACCTTC. Protein sequence: CASSLGGQGNYGYTF. V gene TRBV5-1 combines with J gene TRBJ1-2; 9 bases map to TRBD1. The CDR3 sequence is 15 residues long. V was clipped by 0 bases and J by 1 base; unmatched bases: 1. CDR1 and CDR2 from the germline V gene are SGHRS and YFSETQ.

This clone has a single count. The chain employs TRBV7-6 and TRBJ1-2, with D possibly being TRBD1 (6 bases). The CDR3 contains 15 residues. Germline CDR1 reads SGHVS; CDR2 reads FNYEAQ. V lost 5 bases and J lost 1, with 14 bases in between. CDR3 nucleotides: TGTGCCAGCAGCCCAGGACAGTACCTTAACTATGGCTACACCTTC. Residues: CASSPGQYLNYGYTF.

The rearrangement uses TRBV7-3 and TRBJ2-7, with 11 bases that match TRBD2. Germline CDR1 reads SGHTA; CDR2 reads FQGTGA. V lost 6 bases to trimming and J lost 7 bases; unmatched junction nucleotides: 11. The CDR3 contains 15 residues. DNA for the CDR3: TGTGCCAGCAGGCCTACCGGGACTAGCGGAGGGGAGCAGTACTTC. It is translated as CASRPTGTSGGEQYF.

The CDR3 DNA reads as TGTGCCAGCAGCGCCGGTTTAAAGCGGGAGGGATTGGGCGAGCAGTACTTC. Amino acids: CASSAGLKREGLGEQYF. The chain combines TRBV9 with TRBJ2-7; TRBD2 matches at 10 bases. The CDR3 runs 17 residues. Germline V lookup: CDR1 SGDLS, CDR2 YYNGEE. Trimming took 3 bases from V and 6 from J; bases not matched to a gene: 15.

This chain uses TRBV29-1 with TRBJ1-1, with unresolved D. Germline values: CDR1 SQVTM, CDR2 ANQGSEA. V lost 2 bases and J lost 1, with 26 bases in between. The CDR3 contains 19 residues. The CDR3 protein is CSVELPQIVALGSNTEAFF. For the CDR3, the DNA is TGCAGCGTTGAATTACCGCAAATAGTAGCCCTCGGGTCGAACACTGAAGCTTTCTTT. Full variable domain (missing parts from reference TRBV29-1 and TRBJ1-1): SAVISQKPSRDICQRGTSLTIQCQVDSQVTMMFWYRQQPGQSLTLIATANQGSEATYESGFVIDKFPISRPNLTFSTLTVSNMSPEDSSIYLCSVELPQIVALGSNTEAFFGQGTRLTVV.

The chain has TRBV6-1 and TRBJ1-1; weak D call: TRBD1 (6 bases). The CDR3 length is 14 residues. CDR1 and CDR2 (germline): MNHNS, SASEGT. V shed 2 bases and J shed 5 bases, with 12 bases lying between them. The CDR3 DNA sequence: TGTGCCAGCAGTGAACTCCAGGGGAGGACTGAAGCTTTCTTT. This encodes CASSELQGRTEAFF.

The CDR3 is CAISALGRTTEAFF. CDR3 in DNA: TGTGCCATCAGCGCACTTGGAAGGACCACTGAAGCTTTCTTT. The chain links TRBV10-3 to TRBJ1-1; no definite D call. CDR1 and CDR2 from the germline V gene are ENHRY and SYGVKD. V lost 6 bases, J lost 4 bases, and 15 bases lay in between. This CDR3 is built from 14 residues.

The chain is built from TRBV21-1 and TRBJ1-5; TRBD1 reflects the table's D call only, with no check against the DNA. TRBV21-1 is assigned pseudogene status. The CDR3 is made up of 15 amino acids. CDR3 sequence reads: CASGGLKQGDQPQHF. CDR3 in DNA: TGTGCCAGCGGGGGCCTTAAACAGGGGGATCAGCCCCAGCATTTT.

V is TRBV18 and J is TRBJ1-2; 7 bases map to TRBD1. The CDR3 is 14 residues long. The V segment lost 6 bases and the J segment 2 bases; nucleotides outside the gene matches: 6. Germline lookup yields CDR1 KGHSH and CDR2 LQKENI. The CDR3 region has the DNA TGTGCCAGCTCGTCGGACAGGACCAACTATGGCTACACCTTC. It is translated as CASSSDRTNYGYTF.

V usage is TRBV4-1 and J usage is TRBJ1-6; TRBD1 aligns across 7 bases. With 4 bases clipped from V and 5 bases from J, the junction kept 14 bases outside the gene matches. The germline CDR1 and CDR2 sequences are MGHRA and YSYEKL. The CDR3 has 18 amino acids. The CDR3 sequence: CASSPTGWEVRDNSPLHF. CDR3 DNA: TGCGCCAGCAGCCCGACAGGGTGGGAGGTTAGGGATAATTCACCCCTCCACTTT.

This chain joins TRBV7-9 and TRBJ2-1; 12 positions agree with TRBD1. V was pared by 5 bases and J by 8 bases, with 7 bases of the junction left unmatched. The CDR3 is 15 amino acids. Looked up from germline, CDR1 is SEHNR and CDR2 is FQNEAQ (reference sequence). DNA of the CDR3: TGTGCCAGCAGCCTAACGGGACAGGGGGCCCATGAGCAGTTCTTC. Protein product: CASSLTGQGAHEQFF.

The rearrangement joins TRBV11-3 to TRBJ2-7, with D maybe TRBD2 (6 bases). The CDR3 consists of 15 residues. V dropped 2 bases and J dropped 1 base, with 12 bases sitting between them. Per the germline V gene, CDR1 is SGHNT and CDR2 is YENEEA. The CDR3 DNA reads TGTGCCAGCAGCTTAAGGACGGGGGAGTCCTACGAGCAGTACTTC. Protein product: CASSLRTGESYEQYF.

V and J are TRBV4-2 and TRBJ1-5; weak D call: TRBD1 (6 bases). Germline CDR1 reads LGHNA; CDR2 reads YNFKEQ. The CDR3 length is 15 residues. V lost 0 bases and J 3 bases, leaving 9 bases between the germline ends. The CDR3 is CASSQDRGSNQPQHF. DNA for the CDR3: TGTGCCAGCAGCCAAGACAGGGGCTCCAATCAGCCCCAGCATTTT.

J is TRBJ1-1 and V is TRBV30; TRBD1 matches 7 bases. The CDR3 extends over 14 amino acids. CDR1 and CDR2 (germline): GTSNPN, SVGIG (reference sequence). J gave up 4 bases and V 3 bases, and 8 bases lay outside the gene matches. The CDR3 region is CAWSGQTGVTEAFF. The CDR3 DNA sequence: TGTGCCTGGAGCGGACAAACAGGGGTCACTGAAGCTTTCTTT.

J is TRBJ2-5 and V is TRBV6-5, with unresolved D. The length of the CDR3 is 13 residues. Trimming shortened V by 0 bases and J by 7 bases, and 9 bases separated the two germline ends. The germline V gene has CDR1 MNHEY and CDR2 SVGAGI. The chain's CDR3 is CASSYSSTGTQYF. The CDR3 coding sequence is TGTGCCAGCAGTTACTCGTCGACTGGGACCCAGTACTTC.

The chain's CDR3 is CASSFEPRKNSPLHF. In nucleotides, the CDR3 is TGTGCCAGCAGCTTTGAACCGAGAAAAAATTCACCCCTCCACTTT. The chain recombines TRBV5-6 with TRBJ1-6; D remains unclear. The ends were cut back, 2 bases at V and 7 bases at J, with 13 bases in the middle. The CDR3 spans 15 residues. Germline V gene lookup returns CDR1 SGHDT and CDR2 YYEEEE.

V gene TRBV12-3 or TRBV12-4 combines with J gene TRBJ1-5; D perhaps matches TRBD1 (5 bases). This CDR3 is built from 11 residues. V was trimmed by 2 bases and J by 16 bases, leaving 12 bases between them. CDR3 sequence reads: CASSLTGPLHF. For the CDR3, the DNA is TGTGCCAGCAGTTTAACGGGACCGTTACATTTT.

The table lists this clone with a count of one. The chain is built from TRBV25-1 and TRBJ2-5; TRBD2 agrees at 8 bases. Trimming removed 3 bases from V and 7 bases from J; junction bases left unmatched: 10. The germline V gene has CDR1 MGHDK and CDR2 SYGVNS. The CDR3 runs to 15 residues. In nucleotides, the CDR3 is TGTGCCAGCAGTGATCGATGGCCCGGGGGGGGGACCCAGTACTTC. Translating gives CASSDRWPGGGTQYF.

The chain uses TRBV28 and TRBJ2-7; TRBD1 matches at 8 bases. The CDR3 runs 14 residues. Germline CDR1 and CDR2: MDHEN and SYDVKM. Trimming cost V 3 bases and J 5 bases; bases outside gene matches: 6. The CDR3 loop reads CASSFWTGYHEQYF. The CDR3 region has the DNA TGTGCCAGCAGTTTTTGGACAGGGTACCACGAGCAGTACTTC.

The chain combines TRBV7-9 with TRBJ1-3, with D possibly being TRBD1 (5 bases). Trimming took off 1 base at V and 3 bases at J, with 7 bases between the two ends. CDR1 and CDR2 (germline): SEHNR, FQNEAQ (reference sequence). The CDR3 is 14 amino acids. CDR3 in amino acids: CASSLGRDGNTIYF. In DNA form, the CDR3 reads TGTGCCAGCAGCTTAGGCAGGGATGGAAACACCATATATTTT.

CDR3 loop: CSVAGGGPSQTQYF. CDR3 nucleotide sequence: TGCAGCGTTGCGGGTGGGGGCCCCAGCCAGACCCAGTACTTC. The chain uses TRBV29-1 and TRBJ2-5; a weak D match, TRBD1 (6 bases). The CDR3 totals 14 residues. In germline, CDR1 is SQVTM, CDR2 ANQGSEA. V dropped 4 bases and J dropped 6 bases, with 18 bases sitting between them.

V usage is TRBV5-5 and J usage is TRBJ2-2; 10 bases align to TRBD1. V lost 1 base, J lost 1 base, and 4 bases stayed unmatched. Germline values: CDR1 SGHKS, CDR2 YYEKEE (reference sequence). The CDR3 loop spans 17 amino acids. The CDR3 region is CASSLKGTGVNTGELFF. The CDR3 coding sequence is TGTGCCAGCAGCTTGAAAGGGACAGGGGTGAACACCGGGGAGCTGTTTTTT.

J is TRBJ2-3 and V is TRBV9, with unresolved D. Germline-derived CDR1 and CDR2 are SGDLS and YYNGEE. The CDR3 spans 14 residues. V was pared by 4 bases and J by 0 bases, with 9 bases between. CDR3 sequence: CASSPAPSTDTQYF. The CDR3 nucleotides are TGTGCCAGCAGCCCAGCGCCTAGCACAGATACGCAGTATTTT.

V usage is TRBV7-3 and J usage is TRBJ2-3, with 8 bases lining up with TRBD1. V lost 5 bases and J lost 6; bases outside the gene matches: 4. From germline, CDR1 is SGHTA and CDR2 FQGTGA. The CDR3 extends over 13 amino acids. The CDR3 spells CASSPNRGDTQYF. Written as DNA, the CDR3 is TGTGCCAGCAGCCCAAACAGGGGGGATACGCAGTATTTT.

This rearrangement joins TRBV18 to TRBJ1-5, with TRBD1 matching over 7 bases. The germline CDR1 and CDR2 sequences are KGHSH and LQKENI. This CDR3 comprises 15 residues. V lost 1 base and J lost 4; bases outside the gene matches: 4. The CDR3 nucleotides are TGTGCCAGCTCACCACAGACAGGGTTAAATCAGCCCCAGCATTTT. Translation gives CASSPQTGLNQPQHF.